This TCR beta chain was obtained from a study of T cell repertoires and HLA-DP antigens. Whole-study context: Average DNA input: approximately 240 ng for CD137+CD4+ sorts, about 1,200 ng pre-culture. Whole-study results and caveats: Naive and memory CD4+ repertoires were not analysed separately.

On this clone itself: The antigen remains unidentified.

Negative selection yielded untouched CD4+ T cells of average about 98% purity. CD4+ T cells were isolated untouched, approximately 98% pure. Only in-frame clones appear in the TCRdb table, and some are missing; sequencing was by immunoSEQ multiplex PCR. The sample consists of almost 90,000 clones, about 89% of them appearing once. Trimming took 4 bases from V and 4 from J, leaving 14 bases between them. CDR1 and CDR2 from the germline V gene are GTSNPN and SVGIG (reference sequence). CDR3 length equals 14 residues. The V and J genes are TRBV30 and TRBJ1-5; no definite D call. The TCR sequence derives from a man aged 50 to 60 in good health and CMV-seronegative. Sequenced input: CD4+ T cells from PBMCs. DNA for the CDR3: TGTGCCTGGACTGAGGGTAATGAAAATCAGCCCCAGCATTTT. The encoded protein is CAWTEGNENQPQHF. Variable domain in full (rest from reference TRBV30 and TRBJ1-5): SQTIHQWPATLVQPVGSPLSLECTVEGTSNPNLYWYRQAAGRGLQLLFYSVGIGQISSEVPQNLSASRPQDRQFILSSKKLLLSDSGFYLCAWTEGNENQPQHFGDGTRLSIL.